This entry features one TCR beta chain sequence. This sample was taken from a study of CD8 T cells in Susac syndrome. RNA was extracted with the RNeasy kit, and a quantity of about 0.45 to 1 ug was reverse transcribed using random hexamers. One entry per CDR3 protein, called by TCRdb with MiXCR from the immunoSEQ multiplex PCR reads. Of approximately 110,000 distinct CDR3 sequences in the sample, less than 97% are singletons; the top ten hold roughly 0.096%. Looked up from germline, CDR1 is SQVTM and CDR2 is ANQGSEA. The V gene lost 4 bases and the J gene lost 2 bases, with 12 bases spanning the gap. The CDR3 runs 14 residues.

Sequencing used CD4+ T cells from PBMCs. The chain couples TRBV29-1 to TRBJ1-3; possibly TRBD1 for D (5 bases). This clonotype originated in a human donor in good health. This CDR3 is CSVGGGGAGNTIYF. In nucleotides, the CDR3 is TGCAGCGTTGGGGGGGGAGGCGCTGGAAACACCATATATTTT.